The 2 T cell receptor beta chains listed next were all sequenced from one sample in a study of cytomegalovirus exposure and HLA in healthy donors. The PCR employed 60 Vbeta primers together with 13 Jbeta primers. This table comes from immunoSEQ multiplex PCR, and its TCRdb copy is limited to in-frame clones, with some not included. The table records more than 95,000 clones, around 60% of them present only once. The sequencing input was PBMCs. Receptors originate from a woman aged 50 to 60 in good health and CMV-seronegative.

CDR3 protein: CASSQEPGTGGTDTQYF. The DNA of the CDR3 is TGCGCCAGCAGCCAAGAGCCGGGAACGGGAGGCACAGATACGCAGTATTTT. This chain uses TRBV4-3 with TRBJ2-3; a weak D match, TRBD2 (6 bases). The CDR3 extends over 17 amino acids. The V end lost 0 bases, the J end lost 1 base, and 14 bases lay between the germline ends. Germline loops: CDR1 LGHNA, CDR2 YSLEER.

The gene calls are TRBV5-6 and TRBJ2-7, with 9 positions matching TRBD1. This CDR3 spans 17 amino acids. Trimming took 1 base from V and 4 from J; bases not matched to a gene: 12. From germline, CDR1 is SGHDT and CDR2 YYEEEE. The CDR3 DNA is TGTGCCAGCAGCTTGTGGCCCGGGACAGGGAAGTTTTACGAGCAGTACTTC. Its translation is CASSLWPGTGKFYEQYF.